A selection of T cell receptor beta chains follows, all from one sample in a study of T cell changes during pregnancy in multiple sclerosis. Some clones are missing from TCRdb's copy, which holds only in-frame ones; the method was immunoSEQ multiplex PCR. The repertoire holds around 51,000 clones, 90% to 95% seen once, with around 1.9% in the top ten. The sequenced sample was peripheral blood, obtained in the second trimester of pregnancy. The receptor set was obtained from a female donor with multiple sclerosis, enrolled in a pregnancy study. The CDR3 runs from the conserved cysteine through the conserved F or W. The D gene is left open where the match is weak. Not every row has a clone size; where given, it reads once, few, many or a size class.

clone size	V gene	D gene	J gene	CDR3 DNA	CDR3 protein
NA	TRBV7-2	NA	TRBJ2-6	TGTGCCAGCAGCTTTGACAGGTCCTGGGCCAACGTCCTGACTTTC	CASSFDRSWANVLTF
NA	TRBV4-3	NA	TRBJ1-4	TGCGCCAGCAGCCAAGATGGGGCATATGGAGAAAAACTGTTTTTT	CASSQDGAYGEKLFF
NA	TRBV6-1	TRBD1	TRBJ1-1	TGTGCCAGCAGGACAGGGGAAATCTTGAACACTGAAGCTTTCTTT	CASRTGEILNTEAFF
NA	TRBV19	TRBD2	TRBJ2-1	TGTGCCAGTAGTATAGATCGGGGGGATGAGCAGTTCTTC	CASSIDRGDEQFF
NA	TRBV11-2	NA	TRBJ1-3	TGTGCCAGCAGCTTAGCACCCAGTGCTTCTGGAAACACCATATATTTT	CASSLAPSASGNTIYF
NA	TRBV4-1	TRBD2	TRBJ2-7	TGCGCCAGCAGCCAAGTGAGTAGCGGGAGGCCCCTCTCCTACGAGCAGTACTTC	CASSQVSSGRPLSYEQYF
NA	TRBV4-3	NA	TRBJ2-5	TGCGCCAGCAGCCAAGAGGGTAGCGGCCAAGAGACCCAGTACTTC	CASSQEGSGQETQYF
NA	TRBV11-2	NA	TRBJ2-1	TGTGCCAGCAGCTTAGTTAAAGGGGGTATGCAGTTCTTC	CASSLVKGGMQFF
NA	TRBV7-9	NA	TRBJ2-1	TGTGCCAGCAGCCCCCGGGACTCTGAGCAGTTCTTC	CASSPRDSEQFF
NA	TRBV4-3	TRBD2	TRBJ2-7	TGCGCCAGCAGCCAGAGGGCGCGGGAGAGCTACGAGCAGTACTTC	CASSQRARESYEQYF
NA	TRBV5-6	NA	TRBJ2-1	TGTGCCAGCAGCGTTCGGGACCGGGAGTTTTACAATGAGCAGTTCTTC	CASSVRDREFYNEQFF
NA	TRBV15	TRBD1	TRBJ1-2	TGTGCCACCAGCAGGAGACAGGGGGCGGGTGGCTACACCTTC	CATSRRQGAGGYTF
NA	TRBV6-6	NA	TRBJ2-3	TGTGCCAGCACCCCAGGGCCGACTAGCACAGATACGCAGTATTTT	CASTPGPTSTDTQYF
NA	TRBV7-2	TRBD2	TRBJ2-7	TGTGCCAGCAGCCTAAGGGCTAGCGGGAGGCGCAGCTCCTACGAGCAGTACTTC	CASSLRASGRRSSYEQYF
once	TRBV18	TRBD2	TRBJ2-7	TGTGCCAGCTCACCAGGAGTTCGCGGGAGCTCCTACGAGCAGTACTTC	CASSPGVRGSSYEQYF
NA	TRBV7-3	TRBD2	TRBJ2-1	TGTGCCAGCAGCTTAGGGGCCCGGGGACTAGCGGGAGTCAATGAGCAGTTCTTC	CASSLGARGLAGVNEQFF